The 25 T cell receptor beta chains reported below all come from one sample, sequenced in a study of T-cell memory formation after mild COVID-19 (dated by TCRdb to about 2021). Libraries were made using 5' RACE. The data were produced on an Illumina NovaSeq 6000. TCRdb handled the public reads itself, with Q25 trimming in fastp and clone calling in MiXCR, and kept productive beta chains. Every entry covers one CDR3 protein and lists the most common genes and DNA from its rows. Within this sample are 300,000 to 350,000 distinct CDR3 sequences, with roughly 19% of them counted one time only. The top ten clonotypes cover around 21% of the sample. The sample comprised PBMCs or a T cell subset sorted from them (not recorded which). These receptors came from a man younger than 35 who had mild COVID-19 (a few samples of this study predate the infection). The sample titles of this study are shuffled in the database, so cell type and time point are left out; the donor was told from shared clones.

The table lists this clonotype with a few counts. The chain carries TRBV10-3 and TRBJ2-1, with 12 bases identical to TRBD2. Looked up from germline, CDR1 is ENHRY and CDR2 is SYGVKD. The CDR3 contains 14 residues. V shed 6 bases and J 9 bases; nucleotides not matched to a gene: 6. Here the CDR3 DNA reads TGTGCCATCAGGCCTAGCGGGGGGGCGCGTGAGCAGTTCTTC. Protein sequence: CAIRPSGGAREQFF.

This clonotype was picked up a small number of times. The rearrangement joins TRBV7-2 to TRBJ2-3, with 14 bases matching TRBD2. Germline loops: CDR1 SGHTA, CDR2 FQGNSA. The CDR3 extends over 16 amino acids. The ends lost 1 base at V and 10 bases at J; junction bases unmatched: 7. The CDR3 DNA reads TGTGCCAGCAGCTTAGTGGGGACTAGCGGGGGTGGGGCGCAGTATTTT. As protein: CASSLVGTSGGGAQYF.

The chain joins TRBV7-2 to TRBJ1-3; D is unclear. The CDR3 spans 16 residues. Trimming left V 5 bases short and J 1 base short, with 15 bases between. The germline V gene has CDR1 SGHTA and CDR2 FQGNSA. In DNA form, the CDR3 reads TGTGCCAGCAGCCGTGGACTGATTCTTTCTGGAAACACCATATATTTT. Amino acids: CASSRGLILSGNTIYF.

V is TRBV6-5 and J is TRBJ1-6; D remains unclear. The germline V gene has CDR1 MNHEY and CDR2 SVGAGI. This CDR3 has 12 residues. Trimming took off 7 bases at V and 6 bases at J, with 7 bases between the two ends. CDR3 DNA: TGTGCCAGCACTGCGGCTAATTCACCCCTCCACTTT. Encoded protein: CASTAANSPLHF.

The gene calls are TRBV21-1 and TRBJ2-1; the table names TRBD1, a call not compared with the DNA. TRBV21-1 is a documented pseudogene. This CDR3 has 13 amino acids. CDR3 loop: CASSSLGVGEQFF. CDR3 in DNA: TGTGCCAGCAGCTCCCTGGGCGTGGGTGAGCAGTTCTTC.

A single count supports this clonotype. The chain links TRBV7-3 to TRBJ2-7; D remains unclear. CDR1 SGHTA and CDR2 FQGTGA come from the germline V gene. This CDR3 is 15 amino acids long. Trimming removed 5 bases at V and 3 bases at J, with 17 bases between. The chain's CDR3 is CASSIGLFVFYEQYV. CDR3 DNA: TGTGCCAGCAGCATCGGATTGTTTGTATTCTACGAGCAGTACGTC.

This chain links TRBV10-1 with TRBJ2-5; D is undetermined. Germline CDR1 WNHNN, CDR2 SYGVQD (reference sequence). The CDR3 extends over 15 amino acids. Trimming removed 3 bases from V and 5 bases from J, with 16 bases in between. Here the CDR3 DNA reads TGCGCCAGCAGTGATGGCGTCAGCTCCGGGGAGACCCAGTACTTC. Protein product: CASSDGVSSGETQYF.

This clonotype was counted only a few times. V gene TRBV10-3 combines with J gene TRBJ2-7, with D unclear. Germline CDR1 and CDR2: ENHRY and SYGVKD. The V and J ends lost 2 bases and 3 bases respectively, with 8 bases between them. The CDR3 sequence is 13 residues long. The CDR3: CAISEPPNYEQYV. DNA for the CDR3: TGTGCCATCAGTGAGCCACCCAACTACGAGCAGTACGTC.

This clonotype came up many times. This chain links TRBV7-2 with TRBJ2-3; D is unresolved. Looked up from germline, CDR1 is SGHTA and CDR2 is FQGNSA. The CDR3 spans 14 residues. V shed 5 bases and J shed 10 bases, with 19 bases lying between them. CDR3 sequence: CASSPPLLVSPQYF. The CDR3 coding sequence is TGTGCCAGCAGCCCGCCCTTATTAGTTTCCCCGCAGTATTTT. The full variable domain, rest sourced from reference TRBV7-2 and TRBJ2-3, is GAGVSQSPSNKVTEKGKDVELRCDPISGHTALYWYRQSLGQGLEFLIYFQGNSAPDKSGLPSDRFSAERTGGSVSTLTIQRTQQEDSAVYLCASSPPLLVSPQYFGPGTRLTVL.

The V and J genes are TRBV5-1 and TRBJ2-3; tentative D call: TRBD1 (6 bases). Germline assignment: CDR1 SGHRS and CDR2 YFSETQ. Between the trimmed V and J ends, which lost 4 bases and 0 bases, there was a span of 12 bases. CDR3 length equals 15 residues. The CDR3 DNA reads as TGCGCCAGCAGCGGCCGGGACACGAGCACAGATACGCAGTATTTT. Translation: CASSGRDTSTDTQYF.

This clonotype was counted between two and nine times. V and J are TRBV7-8 and TRBJ1-3, with 7 bases fitting TRBD1. Germline trimming cut 3 bases from V and 0 bases from J; bases unmatched to any gene: 2. The CDR3 length is 15 residues. The V gene's germline CDR1 is SGHVS and CDR2 FQNEAQ. The DNA for the CDR3 is TGTGCCAGCAGCTTGACAGGGTCCTCTGGAAACACCATATATTTT. Translating gives CASSLTGSSGNTIYF.

Remarks on this clonotype: This may be a read error: a much more frequent sequence differs by one nucleotide. V usage is TRBV29-1 and J usage is TRBJ2-3; 8 bases align to TRBD1. Per the germline V gene, CDR1 is SQVTM and CDR2 is ANQGSEA. The CDR3 contains 13 residues. Unmatched junction bases numbered 0, after V lost 3 bases and J lost 1 base. CDR3 in DNA: TGCAGCGTTGAGACAGGGGGCACAGATACGCAGTATTTT. This encodes CSVETGGTDTQYF.

This clonotype has only a few counts. This chain uses TRBV7-8 with TRBJ2-1; TRBD2 agrees at 15 bases. This CDR3 region has 19 residues. The J segment lost 4 bases and the V segment lost 1 base, leaving 8 bases of the junction unmatched. From germline, CDR1 is SGHVS and CDR2 FQNEAQ. CDR3 in amino acids: CASSLEQGLAGGIYNEQFF. In DNA form, the CDR3 reads TGTGCCAGCAGCTTAGAGCAAGGACTAGCGGGGGGGATTTACAATGAGCAGTTCTTC.

This clonotype was picked up a small number of times. This rearrangement joins TRBV5-1 to TRBJ2-3, with 8 bases that match TRBD1. Trimming removed 1 base from V and 3 bases from J; junction bases left unmatched: 4. CDR1 SGHRS and CDR2 YFSETQ come from the germline V gene. CDR3 size: 15 residues. The CDR3 region has the DNA TGCGCCAGCAGCTTGATGGGACAGGTAACAGATACGCAGTATTTT. Translation gives CASSLMGQVTDTQYF.

The chain links TRBV20-1 to TRBJ2-7; D unclear. Germline values: CDR1 DFQATT, CDR2 SNEGSKA (reference sequence). CDR3 length equals 15 residues. V dropped 3 bases and J dropped 0 bases, with 15 bases sitting between them. Here the CDR3 reads CSARLPAKSSYEQYV. CDR3 DNA sequence: TGCAGTGCTAGGCTCCCAGCGAAGAGCTCCTACGAGCAGTACGTC.

V is TRBV6-1 and J is TRBJ2-7, with D possibly being TRBD1 or TRBD2 (5 bases each). Deletions cut 5 bases from V and 3 bases from J, with 17 bases between. This CDR3 has 15 residues. Germline V CDR1 and CDR2: MNHNS, SASEGT. The CDR3 bases are TGTGCCAGCAGTAAACTCCTGACTGGGGGCTACGAGCAGTACGTC. Its translation is CASSKLLTGGYEQYV.

This clonotype turned up a few times. Germline and junction disagree at one end, which may indicate a read error. The chain is built from TRBV6-2 or TRBV6-3 and TRBJ2-3; D is uncertain. The germline V gene has CDR1 MNHEY and CDR2 SVGEGT. The CDR3 is 11 amino acids. The CDR3 is CASRYFDTQYF. The CDR3 DNA sequence: TGTGCCAGCAGGTACTTCGATACGCAGTATTTT.

V usage is TRBV6-6 and J usage is TRBJ1-6, with D unresolved. The germline V and J ends were trimmed by 5 bases and 8 bases, with 16 bases remaining between them. Germline V gene data show CDR1 as MNHNY and CDR2 as SVGAGI (reference sequence). The CDR3 extends over 15 amino acids. In DNA form, the CDR3 reads TGTGCCAGCAGTGCCGACAACCTCTACCATTCACCCCTCCACTTT. Amino acid sequence: CASSADNLYHSPLHF.

V gene TRBV27 combines with J gene TRBJ2-6; the D gene could be TRBD1 or TRBD2 (5 bases each). Between the trimmed V and J ends, which lost 7 bases and 0 bases, there was a span of 19 bases. Germline V gene sequence: CDR1 MNHEY, CDR2 SMNVEV (reference sequence). The length of the CDR3 is 18 residues. The CDR3 coding sequence is TGTGCCAGCACCCAGTGGGGACGTCCGAGCTCTGGGGCCAACGTCCTGACTTTC. Amino acid sequence: CASTQWGRPSSGANVLTF.

V usage is TRBV11-3 and J usage is TRBJ2-2, with no clear D. Germline CDR1 reads SGHNT; CDR2 reads YENEEA. The CDR3 length is 12 residues. The ends were cut back, 4 bases at V and 7 bases at J, with 7 bases in the middle. The CDR3 nucleotides are TGTGCCAGCAGCTCCCCGATCGGGGAGCTGTTTTTT. Residues: CASSSPIGELFF. The entire variable domain, with the rest obtained from reference TRBV11-3 and TRBJ2-2, is as follows: EAGVVQSPRYKIIEKKQPVAFWCNPISGHNTLYWYLQNLGQGPELLIRYENEEAVDDSQLPKDRFSAERLKGVDSTLKIQPAELGDSAVYLCASSSPIGELFFGEGSRLTVL.

This clonotype has a count of ten or more. The rearrangement links TRBV4-1 to TRBJ2-3; no firm D call. The germline V gene encodes CDR1 MGHRA and CDR2 YSYEKL. The CDR3 is 12 residues long. The V end was cut by 1 base, the J end by 4 bases, with 3 bases between. This chain's CDR3 is CASSQVADTQYF. The CDR3 nucleotides are TGCGCCAGCAGCCAAGTTGCAGATACGCAGTATTTT.

The table lists this clonotype with a few counts. This chain joins TRBV4-1 and TRBJ2-5, with TRBD1 identical over 7 bases. The CDR3 consists of 15 residues. The V segment lost 2 bases and the J segment 4 bases; nucleotides outside the gene matches: 7. In germline, CDR1 is MGHRA, CDR2 YSYEKL. The CDR3, as DNA: TGCGCCAGCAGCCAACCCCGGGCAGGGGGAGAGACCCAGTACTTC. Translation gives CASSQPRAGGETQYF.

The sample holds a few counts of this clonotype. The chain uses TRBV10-3 and TRBJ1-6; D remains ambiguous. From germline, CDR1 is ENHRY and CDR2 SYGVKD. Trimming stripped 2 bases from V and 6 bases from J, with 11 bases between. The CDR3 totals 15 residues. DNA of the CDR3: TGTGCCATCAGTGAGCAAGCACAGCGTAATTCACCCCTCCACTTT. Amino acids: CAISEQAQRNSPLHF.

The chain has TRBV12-3 or TRBV12-4 and TRBJ1-6; D unclear. The CDR3 consists of 14 residues. V lost 3 bases and J lost 6, with 9 bases in between. CDR3 coding DNA: TGTGCCAGCAGTTTTGCAGGCCTTAATTCACCCCTCCACTTT. Its translation: CASSFAGLNSPLHF.

The chain uses TRBV6-6 and TRBJ1-2; a weak D match, TRBD1 (5 bases). The V gene lost 10 bases and the J gene lost 5 bases, with 11 bases spanning the gap. The CDR3 has 11 amino acids. CDR1 is MNHNY, CDR2 SVGAGI, per germline (reference sequence). In DNA form, the CDR3 reads TGTGCCATCGGGGCAGGGTATGGCTACACCTTC. This gives the protein CAIGAGYGYTF.